These T cell receptor beta chains were read from a single sample in a study of shared clonotypes between healthy human individuals. Assay: immunoSEQ multiplex PCR; the TCRdb copy retains only in-frame clones and omits some. Among about 2,500,000 clones listed, over 85% were seen once. Material: naive CD4+ T cells sorted from blood. All receptors derive from a man aged 18 to 29 in good health. Each CDR3 is given with its conserved first and last residue. The D gene is left open where the match is weak. Only some rows state a clone size, as once, few, many or a class for expanded clones.

v_call: TRBV7-2
clone_size: NA
d_call: NA
j_call: TRBJ1-1
cdr3_nt: TGTGCCAGCAGCTTAGGTGGGACAACCGCCTACATGAACACTGAAGCTTTCTTT
cdr3_aa: CASSLGGTTAYMNTEAFF

v_call: TRBV18
clone_size: NA
d_call: NA
j_call: TRBJ1-4
cdr3_nt: TGTGCCAGCTCACCGACAGCCCCAACTAATGAAAAACTGTTTTTT
cdr3_aa: CASSPTAPTNEKLFF

v_call: TRBV20-1
clone_size: few
d_call: NA
j_call: TRBJ1-1
cdr3_nt: TGCAGTGCCCCCGGGACTTTACGTGCTTTCTTT
cdr3_aa: CSAPGTLRAFF

v_call: TRBV18
clone_size: NA
d_call: TRBD1
j_call: TRBJ2-7
cdr3_nt: TGTGCCAGCTCACGACCGGGACAGGGGGTCTACGAGCAGTACTTC
cdr3_aa: CASSRPGQGVYEQYF

v_call: TRBV5-6
clone_size: NA
d_call: NA
j_call: TRBJ2-3
cdr3_nt: TGTGCCAGCAGCCCCACGGACTTTCGGTTCACAGATACGCAGTATTTT
cdr3_aa: CASSPTDFRFTDTQYF

v_call: TRBV6-1
clone_size: NA
d_call: NA
j_call: TRBJ2-5
cdr3_nt: TGTGCCAGCAGTGGCAGGGGTTATCGGGAGACCCAGTACTTC
cdr3_aa: CASSGRGYRETQYF

v_call: TRBV18
clone_size: NA
d_call: TRBD1
j_call: TRBJ2-7
cdr3_nt: TGTGCCAGCTCAACGACAGGGATTGAGCAGTACTTC
cdr3_aa: CASSTTGIEQYF

v_call: TRBV7-8
clone_size: NA
d_call: TRBD2
j_call: TRBJ2-1
cdr3_nt: TGTGCCAGCACCCGGACTAGCGGGTATTCCTACAATGAGCAGTTCTTC
cdr3_aa: CASTRTSGYSYNEQFF

v_call: TRBV6-6
clone_size: NA
d_call: TRBD1
j_call: TRBJ2-7
cdr3_nt: TGTGCCAGCAGTTACGGGACAGGGCGTTACGAGCAGTACTTC
cdr3_aa: CASSYGTGRYEQYF

v_call: TRBV18
clone_size: NA
d_call: NA
j_call: TRBJ2-5
cdr3_nt: TGTGCCAGCTCACCCCCCGGGGTAGAAGAGACCCAGTACTTC
cdr3_aa: CASSPPGVEETQYF

v_call: TRBV7-2
clone_size: NA
d_call: NA
j_call: TRBJ1-1
cdr3_nt: TGTGCCAGCAGCTCGCAGTCTGTAGGGACTGAAGCTTTCTTT
cdr3_aa: CASSSQSVGTEAFF

v_call: TRBV7-8
clone_size: NA
d_call: TRBD1
j_call: TRBJ1-3
cdr3_nt: TGTGCCAGCAGCTTAGGACAGGGTGGTGACACCATATATTTT
cdr3_aa: CASSLGQGGDTIYF

v_call: TRBV11-2
clone_size: NA
d_call: TRBD1
j_call: TRBJ2-2
cdr3_nt: TGTGCCAGCAGCTTCGACAGGGCGACTACCCTGAACACCGGGGAGCTGTTTTTT
cdr3_aa: CASSFDRATTLNTGELFF

v_call: TRBV5-8
clone_size: once
d_call: NA
j_call: TRBJ2-5
cdr3_nt: TGTGCCAGCAGCTTGACTGGGACCCAGTACTTC
cdr3_aa: CASSLTGTQYF

v_call: TRBV7-8
clone_size: NA
d_call: TRBD1
j_call: TRBJ2-7
cdr3_nt: TGTGCCAGCAGCTTCGTTCGGGACAGCTCCTACGAGCAGTACTTC
cdr3_aa: CASSFVRDSSYEQYF

v_call: TRBV5-1
clone_size: NA
d_call: NA
j_call: TRBJ2-3
cdr3_nt: TGCGCCTCATACGGGGAGGCTAGCACAGATACGCAGTATTTT
cdr3_aa: CASYGEASTDTQYF

v_call: TRBV7-9
clone_size: NA
d_call: TRBD2
j_call: TRBJ2-3
cdr3_nt: TGTGCCAGCAGCTTAAGCCTAGCGGGATCAGATACGCAGTATTTT
cdr3_aa: CASSLSLAGSDTQYF